The 23 T cell receptor beta chains below come from one sample, sequenced in a study of CD8 T cells in ankylosing spondylitis. TCRdb used MiXCR to reprocess the 5' RACE reads, holding one entry per CDR3 protein. In the table there are some 130,000 distinct CDR3 sequences, roughly 15% of which are singletons. The sequencing input was blood, either unsorted or a sorted T cell fraction (not recorded which). Every receptor here comes from a female donor with ankylosing spondylitis or in good health (not recorded which).

The chain has TRBV7-9 and TRBJ2-2; 10 bases fit TRBD2. CDR1 is SEHNR, CDR2 FQNEAQ, per germline (reference sequence). This CDR3 has 16 amino acids. Trimming at V came to 4 bases and at J to 4 bases, leaving 6 bases not matched to a gene. CDR3 amino acids: CASSSSGSVATGELFF. CDR3 coding DNA: TGTGCCAGCAGCTCTAGCGGGAGTGTAGCCACCGGGGAGCTGTTTTTT.

The chain uses TRBV5-1 and TRBJ2-2; 7 bases fit TRBD2. Germline CDR1 reads SGHRS; CDR2 reads YFSETQ. The CDR3 loop spans 15 amino acids. With V trimmed by 3 bases and J by 1 base, 3 bases remained unmatched. CDR3 region: CASSWGGRNTGELFF. For the CDR3, the DNA is TGCGCCAGCAGCTGGGGCGGGAGGAACACCGGGGAGCTGTTTTTT.

The sample holds a few counts of this clonotype. This chain connects TRBV5-6 to TRBJ1-1; 8 nucleotides align to TRBD1. This CDR3 comprises 13 residues. V dropped 0 bases and J dropped 10; count of bases not matched to a gene: 5. Germline V lookup: CDR1 SGHDT, CDR2 YYEEEE. The CDR3 protein is CASSLEGTGGAFF. The CDR3 DNA reads as TGTGCCAGCAGCTTGGAAGGGACAGGTGGAGCTTTCTTT.

V usage is TRBV28 and J usage is TRBJ2-7, with unresolved D. The CDR3 consists of 13 residues. Germline V lookup: CDR1 MDHEN, CDR2 SYDVKM. Deletions cut 3 bases from V and 3 bases from J, with 9 bases between. The DNA of the CDR3 is TGTGCCAGCAGTTTGGTGCAACACTACGAGCAGTACTTC. Translating gives CASSLVQHYEQYF.

The chain is built from TRBV5-1 and TRBJ2-5; 7 bases agree with TRBD2. Trimming at V came to 0 bases and at J to 5 bases, leaving 13 bases not matched to a gene. The germline CDR1 and CDR2 sequences are SGHRS and YFSETQ. The CDR3 loop spans 17 amino acids. This CDR3 reads CASSLAGNAGVQETQYF. Here the CDR3 DNA reads TGCGCCAGCAGCTTGGCCGGGAATGCGGGAGTTCAGGAGACCCAGTACTTC.

This chain connects TRBV6-5 to TRBJ2-7; D gene unclear. The CDR3 loop spans 12 amino acids. Trimming left V 6 bases short and J 8 bases short, with 14 bases between. Germline CDR1 reads MNHEY; CDR2 reads SVGAGI. The CDR3 reads CASSDLGTQQYF. DNA for the CDR3: TGTGCCAGCAGCGACTTAGGAACTCAGCAGTACTTC.

This clonotype has ten or more counts. V and J are TRBV20-1 and TRBJ1-5, with D perhaps TRBD1 (6 bases). The CDR3 length is 15 residues. V lost 0 bases to trimming and J lost 2 bases, with 11 bases between them. Germline V gene sequence: CDR1 DFQATT, CDR2 SNEGSKA (reference sequence). DNA for the CDR3: TGCAGTGCTAGAGATCCGGGGGCAGGCAATCAGCCCCAGCATTTT. Translation: CSARDPGAGNQPQHF.

The chain carries TRBV12-3 or TRBV12-4 and TRBJ2-3; D gene uncertain. V was clipped by 7 bases and J by 0 bases, with 8 bases between them. CDR3 length equals 13 residues. CDR3 amino acids: CASTEASTDTQYF. CDR3 DNA: TGTGCCAGCACAGAGGCCAGCACAGATACGCAGTATTTT.

This clonotype was counted between two and nine times. The chain employs TRBV6-5 and TRBJ2-7, with 8 bases lining up with TRBD1. J was trimmed by 12 bases and V by 4 bases; bases with no gene match: 14. The CDR3 is 14 amino acids. Germline V gene data show CDR1 as MNHEY and CDR2 as SVGAGI. In DNA, the CDR3 is TGTGCCAGCAGTTCTCGGGACAGGCCTTGGTTTCCGTACTTC. Amino acids: CASSSRDRPWFPYF.

This clonotype appeared many times. The CDR3 here is CSASETQHGLFF. The CDR3 nucleotides are TGCAGTGCTAGTGAAACTCAACACGGACTGTTTTTT. The chain combines TRBV20-1 with TRBJ1-4; no clear D. The CDR3 covers 12 residues. Germline V CDR1 and CDR2: DFQATT, SNEGSKA (reference sequence). Trimming stripped 3 bases from V and 13 bases from J, with 15 bases between.

This clonotype was picked up many times. The chain carries TRBV20-1 and TRBJ2-1; 10 nucleotides match TRBD2. The CDR3 is 15 amino acids. The germline V gene encodes CDR1 DFQATT and CDR2 SNEGSKA (reference sequence). Trimming took 3 bases from V and 1 from J; bases not matched to a gene: 3. This CDR3 reads CSASSGGSSYNEQFF. Here the CDR3 DNA reads TGCAGTGCTAGTAGCGGGGGGTCTTCCTACAATGAGCAGTTCTTC.

This clonotype appeared a few times. The V and J genes are TRBV29-1 and TRBJ2-3; 10 bases match TRBD1. The germline V gene encodes CDR1 SQVTM and CDR2 ANQGSEA. The V and J ends lost 8 bases and 3 bases, in that order; junction bases with no gene match: 5. CDR3 length: 13 amino acids. The CDR3 DNA reads TGCAGCACACGACAGGGGGCTACAGATACGCAGTATTTT. This translates into CSTRQGATDTQYF.

In its sample, this clonotype was seen a few times. The V gene is TRBV28, the J gene TRBJ1-1, with 7 bases that match TRBD1. In germline, CDR1 is MDHEN, CDR2 SYDVKM. Losses at the gene ends were 5 bases for V and 2 bases for J; bases not matched to a gene: 2. The CDR3 spans 13 residues. This chain's CDR3 is CASSGQANTEAFF. CDR3 DNA: TGTGCCAGCAGTGGACAGGCTAACACTGAAGCTTTCTTT.

This clonotype came up many times. The V and J genes are TRBV10-3 and TRBJ2-6; the D gene is possibly TRBD1 (5 bases). The CDR3 is 16 residues long. V gave up 0 bases and J gave up 2 bases, with 8 bases separating them. CDR1 is ENHRY and CDR2 is SYGVKD in the germline V gene. The chain's CDR3 is CAISESHRTGANVLTF. The DNA for the CDR3 is TGTGCCATCAGTGAGTCCCACAGGACTGGGGCCAACGTCCTGACTTTC.

The chain combines TRBV5-1 with TRBJ2-3; no clear D gene. Per the germline V gene, CDR1 is SGHRS and CDR2 is YFSETQ. V was pared by 0 bases and J by 4 bases, with 9 bases between. The CDR3 is 14 residues long. CDR3 DNA sequence: TGCGCCAGCAGCTTGGCGGTAGCTGCAGATACGCAGTATTTT. Translating it yields CASSLAVAADTQYF.

This chain links TRBV4-2 with TRBJ2-7; D is unclear. Germline V gene lookup returns CDR1 LGHNA and CDR2 YNFKEQ. Trimming stripped 0 bases from V and 2 bases from J, with 8 bases between. This CDR3 region has 14 residues. CDR3 nucleotides: TGTGCCAGCAGCCAAGATCGGCGCCCCTACGAGCAGTACTTC. Amino acids: CASSQDRRPYEQYF.

This clonotype was recorded many times. This chain links TRBV12-3 or TRBV12-4 with TRBJ2-5; weak D call: TRBD2 (5 bases). This CDR3 comprises 13 residues. V was trimmed by 3 bases and J by 1 base, leaving 6 bases between them. CDR3 protein: CASSFRGQETQYF. CDR3 DNA: TGTGCCAGCAGTTTCCGGGGCCAAGAGACCCAGTACTTC.

V gene TRBV5-5 combines with J gene TRBJ2-7, with D unresolved. The CDR3 sequence is 16 residues long. CDR1 and CDR2 (germline): SGHKS, YYEKEE (reference sequence). The V end lost 0 bases, the J end lost 2 bases, and 15 bases lay between the germline ends. Here the CDR3 reads CASSLALQPTTYEQYF. In DNA form, the CDR3 reads TGTGCCAGCAGCTTGGCCCTCCAGCCGACCACCTACGAGCAGTACTTC. Based on the CDR3 plus reference TRBV5-5 and TRBJ2-7, the full variable domain is DAGVTQSPTHLIKTRGQQVTLRCSPISGHKSVSWYQQVLGQGPQFIFQYYEKEERGRGNFPDRFSARQFPNYSSELNVNALLLGDSALYLCASSLALQPTTYEQYFGPGTRLTVT.

This clonotype was seen repeatedly, ten times or more. The chain uses TRBV7-6 and TRBJ2-7; 9 bases align to TRBD1. J lost 3 bases, V lost 6 bases, and 9 bases had no gene match. This CDR3 region has 15 residues. Per germline, CDR1 SGHVS and CDR2 FNYEAQ. The CDR3 DNA reads as TGTGCCAGCAGTTCTTTCGACAGGGGGATCTACGAGCAGTACTTC. Translated, it gives CASSSFDRGIYEQYF.

Ten or more counts support this clonotype. This chain connects TRBV5-1 to TRBJ1-2; tentative D call: TRBD1 (6 bases). From germline, CDR1 is SGHRS and CDR2 YFSETQ. This CDR3 has 14 amino acids. V shed 4 bases and J shed 4 bases, with 14 bases lying between them. CDR3 DNA: TGCGCCAGCAGCGCCACGACAGGCGGCTATGGCTACACCTTC. It specifies CASSATTGGYGYTF.

This chain links TRBV4-2 with TRBJ2-7, with TRBD2 matching over 10 bases. CDR1 is LGHNA, CDR2 YNFKEQ, per germline. CDR3 size: 15 residues. Unmatched junction bases numbered 4, after V lost 1 base and J lost 4 bases. CDR3 in amino acids: CASSQASGGPYEQYF. The CDR3 bases are TGTGCCAGCAGCCAAGCTAGCGGGGGACCTTACGAGCAGTACTTC.

This chain connects TRBV7-2 to TRBJ1-6; D is ambiguous. Germline V gene lookup returns CDR1 SGHTA and CDR2 FQGNSA. The CDR3 has 16 residues. V was pared by 5 bases and J by 7 bases, with 18 bases between. The CDR3 coding sequence is TGTGCCAGCAGCCTCGGCAGGTCGGCGGGGAATTCACCCCTCCACTTT. Its translation is CASSLGRSAGNSPLHF.

V gene TRBV10-3 combines with J gene TRBJ2-2, with 10 nucleotides matching TRBD1. The CDR3 runs to 16 residues. Germline V gene lookup returns CDR1 ENHRY and CDR2 SYGVKD. Trimming removed 4 bases from V and 5 bases from J; junction bases left unmatched: 7. CDR3 sequence: CAISATGQGGTGELFF. DNA for the CDR3: TGTGCCATCAGTGCAACCGGACAGGGGGGAACCGGGGAGCTGTTTTTT.